This T cell receptor beta chain was found in a study of CD8 T cells in Susac syndrome. The CDR3 is made up of 16 amino acids. V was clipped by 3 bases and J by 4 bases, with 18 bases between them. From germline, CDR1 is SEHNR and CDR2 FQNEAQ (reference sequence). Random hexamers were used to reverse transcribe about 0.45 to 1 ug of RNA. Amplification of TCR beta CDR3 used immunoSEQ multiplex PCR across 54 Vbeta and 13 Jbeta. TCRdb redid the calling of the immunoSEQ multiplex PCR reads with MiXCR, one entry per CDR3 protein. The sample holds some 120,000 distinct CDR3 sequences, around 94% seen once. From blood CD8+ and CD4+ T cells, TCR beta sequences were generated.

Sequencing was performed on CD4+ T cells from PBMCs. This rearrangement joins TRBV7-9 to TRBJ1-1, with D perhaps TRBD1 (6 bases). The TCR originated in a human donor with multiple sclerosis. The CDR3: CASSFLLQGSGTEAFF. The CDR3 nucleotides read TGTGCCAGCAGCTTTCTCCTGCAGGGGTCCGGCACTGAAGCTTTCTTT.